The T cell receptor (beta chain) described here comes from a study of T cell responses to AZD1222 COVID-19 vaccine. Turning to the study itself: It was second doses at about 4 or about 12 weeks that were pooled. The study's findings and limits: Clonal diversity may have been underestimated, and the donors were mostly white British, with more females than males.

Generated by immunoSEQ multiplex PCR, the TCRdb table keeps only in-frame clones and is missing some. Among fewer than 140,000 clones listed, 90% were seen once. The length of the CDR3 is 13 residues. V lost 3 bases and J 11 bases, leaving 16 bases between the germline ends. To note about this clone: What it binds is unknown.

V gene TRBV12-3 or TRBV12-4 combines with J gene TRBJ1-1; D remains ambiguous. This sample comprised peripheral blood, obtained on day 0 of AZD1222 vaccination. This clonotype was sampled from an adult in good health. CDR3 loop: CASSFNTDGEAFF. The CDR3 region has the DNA TGTGCCAGCAGTTTTAACACTGATGGGGAGGCTTTCTTT.